This record covers a single T cell receptor (beta chain). Its specificity is unknown. Mismatch with germline at one junction end may stem from a read error. TCR beta cDNA libraries had unique molecular identifiers. The authors obtained roughly 500,000 cDNA molecules from approximately 0.95 to 9.8 million T cells. TCRdb ran MiXCR on the PCR reads and lists one entry per CDR3 protein. The profile covers roughly 700,000 distinct CDR3 sequences, with about 27% appearing a single time and roughly 0.57% taken by the ten largest. Germline-derived CDR1 and CDR2 are SQVTM and ANQGSEA. The CDR3 consists of 14 residues. This record belongs to a study of post-analysis software for immune sequencing data. As for the study in general: There were relapsing-remitting, secondary progressive and progressive-relapsing multiple sclerosis among the disease courses included. Findings and limits, study-wide: Among multiple sclerosis patients, normalized Chao1 diversity was significantly below that of controls. Five or six TRBV segments were significantly more frequent in patients than in controls. TRBV5-6, TRBV5-1 and TRBV20-1 were among these segments. The F measure placed samples prepared in the same batch into strongly shared clusters.

The receptor comes from a girl aged 10 to 17 with multiple sclerosis. J is TRBJ2-2 and V is TRBV29-1; D is tentatively TRBD1 or TRBD2 (5 bases each). The sequenced sample was blood. Written as DNA, the CDR3 is TGCAGCGTGGAGCGAGGGGTCGGAGCCGGAGAGCTGTTTTTT. It encodes CSVERGVGAGELFF.